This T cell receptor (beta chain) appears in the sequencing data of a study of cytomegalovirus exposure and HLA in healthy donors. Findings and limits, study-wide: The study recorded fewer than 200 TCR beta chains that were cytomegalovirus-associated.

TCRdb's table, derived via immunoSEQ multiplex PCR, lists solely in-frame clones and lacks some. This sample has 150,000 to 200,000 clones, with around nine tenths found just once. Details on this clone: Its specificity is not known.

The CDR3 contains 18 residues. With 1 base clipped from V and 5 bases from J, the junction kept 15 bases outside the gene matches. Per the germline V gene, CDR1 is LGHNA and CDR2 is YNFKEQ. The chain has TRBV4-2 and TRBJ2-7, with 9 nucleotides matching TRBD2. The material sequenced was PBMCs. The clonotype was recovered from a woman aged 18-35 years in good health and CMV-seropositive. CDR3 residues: CASSQVVSSGSYVNEQYF. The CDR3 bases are TGTGCCAGCAGCCAAGTGGTCAGTAGCGGGAGTTACGTCAACGAGCAGTACTTC.